What follows are 12 T cell receptor beta chains derived from one specimen sequenced in a study of blood T cell repertoires in COVID-19. The method was immunoSEQ multiplex PCR; TCRdb's version includes in-frame clones alone and lacks a portion of them. The table lists 100,000 to 150,000 clones, around 88% of them singletons. Sequenced input: peripheral blood. The receptors derive from a man in his forties or fifties with active or convalescent COVID-19.

The chain uses TRBV18 and TRBJ2-3, with 7 bases that match TRBD1. The CDR3 extends over 15 amino acids. Per germline, CDR1 KGHSH and CDR2 LQKENI. Trimming took 6 bases from V and 5 from J; bases not matched to a gene: 11. CDR3 bases: TGTGCCAGCTCTACCAGACAGGGCGGAGGAGATACGCAGTATTTT. Its translation is CASSTRQGGGDTQYF. Combining the CDR3 with reference TRBV18 and TRBJ2-3 gives the whole variable domain NAGVMQNPRHLVRRRGQEARLRCSPMKGHSHVYWYRQLPEEGLKFMVYLQKENIIDESGMPKERFSAEFPKEGPSILRIQQVVRGDSAAYFCASSTRQGGGDTQYFGPGTRLTVL.

J is TRBJ2-5 and V is TRBV7-6, with D perhaps TRBD1 (6 bases). The germline gives CDR1 SGHVS, CDR2 FNYEAQ. Trimming took 1 base from V and 0 from J, leaving 9 bases between them. The CDR3 consists of 15 residues. CDR3 sequence: CASSLGTVNQETQYF. The CDR3 DNA follows: TGTGCCAGCAGCTTAGGGACAGTAAACCAAGAGACCCAGTACTTC. The whole variable domain, filled in from reference TRBV7-6 and TRBJ2-5, reads GAGVSQSPRYKVTKRGQDVALRCDPISGHVSLYWYRQALGQGPEFLTYFNYEAQQDKSGLPNDRFSAERPEGSISTLTIQRTEQRDSAMYRCASSLGTVNQETQYFGPGTRLLVL.

The chain is built from TRBV30 and TRBJ2-1; TRBD1 aligns across 7 bases. The CDR3 runs 14 residues. Germline trimming cut 2 bases from V and 4 bases from J; bases unmatched to any gene: 5. Per germline, CDR1 GTSNPN and CDR2 SVGIG (reference sequence). This chain's CDR3 is CAWSPGQSYNEQFF. CDR3 coding DNA: TGTGCCTGGAGTCCGGGACAGTCATACAATGAGCAGTTCTTC. The full variable domain, completed using reference TRBV30 and TRBJ2-1, is SQTIHQWPATLVQPVGSPLSLECTVEGTSNPNLYWYRQAAGRGLQLLFYSVGIGQISSEVPQNLSASRPQDRQFILSSKKLLLSDSGFYLCAWSPGQSYNEQFFGPGTRLTVL.

This rearrangement joins TRBV10-2 to TRBJ2-1, with 9 bases matching TRBD1. The length of the CDR3 is 15 residues. CDR1 and CDR2 (germline): WSHSY, SAAADI. The V gene end was trimmed by 3 bases and the J gene end by 5 bases; junction bases not matched to a gene: 5. This CDR3 is CASSDHGTGNNEQFF. CDR3 sequence (DNA): TGCGCCAGCAGTGATCATGGGACAGGGAACAATGAGCAGTTCTTC.

The V gene is TRBV7-2, the J gene TRBJ2-3, with D tentatively TRBD2 (5 bases). This CDR3 region has 16 residues. CDR1 and CDR2 (germline): SGHTA, FQGNSA. V was shortened by 5 bases and J by 0 bases, with 15 bases between the two germline ends. CDR3 sequence reads: CASSPQVGSSTDTQYF. Written as DNA, the CDR3 is TGTGCCAGCAGCCCTCAGGTGGGGAGTAGCACAGATACGCAGTATTTT.

The chain has TRBV5-1 and TRBJ2-1; 12 bases match TRBD2. CDR1 SGHRS and CDR2 YFSETQ come from the germline V gene. There are 15 residues in the CDR3. The V segment lost 1 base and the J segment 6 bases; nucleotides outside the gene matches: 2. The CDR3 coding sequence is TGCGCCAGCAGCTTGCTAGCGGGGGGGATCAATGAGCAGTTCTTC. This translates into CASSLLAGGINEQFF.

This clone was observed once. V and J are TRBV7-9 and TRBJ2-1; possible D gene TRBD1, 5 bases. This CDR3 has 14 residues. The V gene's germline CDR1 is SEHNR and CDR2 FQNEAQ (reference sequence). The V end was cut by 3 bases, the J end by 4 bases, with 10 bases between. CDR3 bases: TGTGCCAGCAGCTTCCAGGACACGTACAATGAGCAGTTCTTC. It specifies CASSFQDTYNEQFF.

The chain combines TRBV11-1 with TRBJ2-3; TRBD2 agrees at 8 bases. V shed 2 bases, J shed 2 bases, and the junction held 6 bases outside the gene matches. The germline V gene encodes CDR1 SGHAT and CDR2 FQDESV (reference sequence). This CDR3 is 16 amino acids long. The CDR3 sequence is CASSLLSGSPTDTQYF. The CDR3 bases are TGTGCCAGCAGCTTACTGAGCGGGAGCCCCACAGATACGCAGTATTTT.

For this clone: The germline gene is not matched at one end of the junction; a read error may be the cause. The rearrangement uses TRBV7-8 and TRBJ2-4; 8 nucleotides line up with TRBD1. CDR3 length: 12 residues. In germline, CDR1 is SGHVS, CDR2 FQNEAQ. This CDR3 is CASSPGQAVMGF. Written as DNA, the CDR3 is TGTGCCAGCAGCCCGGGACAGGCGGTCATGGGGTTC. The full variable domain, its missing parts supplied by reference TRBV7-8 and TRBJ2-4, is GAGVSQSPRYKVAKRGQDVALRCDPISGHVSLFWYQQALGQGPEFLTYFQNEAQLDKSGLPSDRFFAERPEGSVSTLKIQRTQQEDSAVYLCASSPGQAVMGFGAGTRLSVL.

The rearrangement joins TRBV6-5 to TRBJ2-7, with D possibly being TRBD1 (6 bases). With 2 bases removed from V and 2 bases from J, the gap between germline ends came to 16 bases. Germline V CDR1 and CDR2: MNHEY, SVGAGI. The CDR3 spans 16 residues. In DNA form, the CDR3 reads TGTGCCAGCAGTTACCCCCGACAGGCCCCGGCCTACGAGCAGTACTTC. It encodes CASSYPRQAPAYEQYF.

This clone was picked up a small number of times. The chain links TRBV4-2 to TRBJ2-2, with TRBD2 identical over 7 bases. This CDR3 contains 19 residues. Unmatched junction bases numbered 16, after V lost 4 bases and J lost 2 bases. Germline CDR1 LGHNA, CDR2 YNFKEQ. This CDR3 reads CASSRFAQGSSGNTGELFF. The CDR3 DNA sequence: TGTGCCAGCAGCCGATTTGCGCAAGGATCTAGCGGAAACACCGGGGAGCTGTTTTTT.

This rearrangement joins TRBV7-6 to TRBJ1-3, with 11 bases lining up with TRBD1. The CDR3 is made up of 21 amino acids. V lost 1 base to trimming and J lost 0 bases; unmatched junction nucleotides: 14. Germline V gives CDR1 SGHVS, CDR2 FNYEAQ. The CDR3 sequence is CASSLGTGTGGILPSGNTIYF. The CDR3 coding sequence is TGTGCCAGCAGCTTAGGGACCGGGACAGGGGGAATTCTGCCCTCTGGAAACACCATATATTTT.